A single TCR beta chain is shown here with its context. Antigen specificity is unknown. The data are from a study of a mutant IDH1 vaccine in newly diagnosed glioma. Profiled with immunoSEQ multiplex PCR; TCRdb holds only in-frame clones, not every one. Found here are some 87,000 clones, over 75% of them singletons; the top ten hold 4% to 5.5%. As to time point: week 47, end of study. Each dose of the vaccine consisted of 300 ug of mutant IDH1 20-mer peptide, with topical imiquimod. This CDR3 is 13 amino acids long. V lost 7 bases, J lost 7 bases, and 16 bases lay in between. Germline V CDR1 and CDR2: MNHEY, SVGAGI.

The material was PBMCs, obtained from a glioma patient whose treatment included an IDH1 peptide vaccine. The sequence was obtained from a man aged 35 to 55 with glioma. The rearrangement joins TRBV6-5 to TRBJ1-2; D possibly corresponds to TRBD1 (5 bases). DNA of the CDR3: TGTGCCAGCACCCAAACCGGGGGATCTGGCTACACCTTC. Translating gives CASTQTGGSGYTF.